The 27 T cell receptor beta chains given below trace back to one sample, sequenced in a study of patients and donors after allogeneic stem cell transplantation (TCRdb year 2020). The library was produced with RT-PCR. Sequencing was carried out with a NextSeq 550. TCRdb redid the processing of the public reads, applying fastp at Q25 and MiXCR, and retained in-frame beta chains. CDR3 protein sequences are deduplicated, and each keeps its most common genes and DNA. The table for this sample lists fewer than 500,000 distinct CDR3 sequences; 16% of them were counted only once. Roughly 7% of the sample is taken by the ten largest. The sample was blood, either unsorted or a sorted T cell fraction (not recorded which). The source of these receptors is a human donor who was either an allogeneic HSCT recipient or a stem cell or donor lymphocyte infusion donor (not recorded which). It is not recorded whose cells these are; they may come from a transplant donor.

This clonotype was seen a few times. The genes are TRBV6-1 and TRBJ1-2; TRBD1 agrees at 10 bases. CDR1 is MNHNS and CDR2 is SASEGT in the germline V gene. The CDR3 is made up of 15 amino acids. The V and J ends lost 6 bases and 2 bases, in that order; junction bases with no gene match: 6. The CDR3 sequence: CASRNPGQGNYGYTF. The DNA of the CDR3 is TGTGCCAGCAGGAACCCGGGACAGGGGAACTATGGCTACACCTTC.

This clonotype was recorded a few times. The chain employs TRBV14 and TRBJ2-3; D ambiguous. The CDR3 has 13 amino acids. Germline CDR1 and CDR2: SGHDN and FVKESK. Trimming left V 0 bases short and J 3 bases short, with 4 bases between. CDR3 bases: TGTGCCAGCAGCCAAGATCTAACAGATACGCAGTATTTT. As protein: CASSQDLTDTQYF.

The chain joins TRBV12-3 or TRBV12-4 to TRBJ1-4; D is unresolved. This CDR3 has 16 residues. V lost 6 bases and J lost 0, with 14 bases in between. In nucleotides, the CDR3 is TGTGCCAGCAGCTCGACGAGGGCATCAACTAATGAAAAACTGTTTTTT. Translation: CASSSTRASTNEKLFF.

This clonotype has a count of ten or more. The chain joins TRBV12-3 or TRBV12-4 to TRBJ1-5; D unresolved. CDR3 size: 13 residues. Trimming shortened V by 1 base and J by 5 bases, and 6 bases separated the two germline ends. For the CDR3, the DNA is TGTGCCAGCAGTTTAGGGGCCTATCAGCCCCAGCATTTT. Translating it yields CASSLGAYQPQHF.

In this sample, this clonotype turned up a few times. J is TRBJ2-7 and V is TRBV3-1; either TRBD1 or TRBD2 may supply D (5 bases each). CDR1 is LGHDT, CDR2 YNNKEL, per germline (reference sequence). The ends were cut back, 1 base at V and 4 bases at J, with 11 bases in the middle. The CDR3 totals 14 residues. In DNA form, the CDR3 reads TGTGCCAGCAGCCAAGGGGACGGGTCATACGAGCAGTACTTC. Amino acids: CASSQGDGSYEQYF.

This clonotype was picked up a small number of times. V gene TRBV19 combines with J gene TRBJ2-7, with TRBD1 identical over 11 bases. Trimming took 5 bases from V and 3 from J; bases not matched to a gene: 6. This CDR3 contains 15 residues. Germline values: CDR1 LNHDA, CDR2 SQIVND (reference sequence). For the CDR3, the DNA is TGTGCCAGTAGTCCTTCAGGGACAGGGGGCTACGAGCAGTACTTC. As protein: CASSPSGTGGYEQYF.

A few counts support this clonotype. The chain employs TRBV4-1 and TRBJ2-3, with TRBD2 matching 8 bases. V was pared by 1 base and J by 1 base, with 1 base of the junction left unmatched. Germline CDR1 MGHRA, CDR2 YSYEKL. CDR3 length: 15 amino acids. The CDR3 sequence is CASSQGAGGTDTQYF. CDR3 sequence (DNA): TGCGCCAGCAGCCAAGGAGCGGGGGGCACAGATACGCAGTATTTT.

This clonotype occurred many times. V and J are TRBV4-2 and TRBJ2-1; D unclear. CDR1 is LGHNA, CDR2 YNFKEQ, per germline. The CDR3 is 16 residues long. Trimming left V 0 bases short and J 3 bases short, with 12 bases between. The CDR3 nucleotides are TGTGCCAGCAGCCAAGATGGCGCGAGTGTCTACAATGAGCAGTTCTTC. Translated: CASSQDGASVYNEQFF.

The chain employs TRBV9 and TRBJ2-5, with TRBD2 matching over 12 bases. CDR3 length equals 19 residues. CDR1 and CDR2 (germline): SGDLS, YYNGEE. Losses at the gene ends were 0 bases for V and 1 base for J; bases not matched to a gene: 10. The CDR3 loop is CASSVEVLAGGPLQETQYF. As DNA, the CDR3 is TGTGCCAGCAGCGTAGAGGTGCTAGCGGGAGGGCCCCTCCAAGAGACCCAGTACTTC.

The V gene is TRBV3-1, the J gene TRBJ1-1; 8 bases match TRBD1. Germline V gene sequence: CDR1 LGHDT, CDR2 YNNKEL (reference sequence). With 2 bases clipped from V and 6 bases from J, the junction kept 8 bases outside the gene matches. The CDR3 is 15 amino acids. The CDR3 protein is CASSQQSGGDAEAFF. The DNA of the CDR3 is TGTGCCAGCAGCCAACAGTCAGGGGGCGACGCTGAAGCTTTCTTT.

This clonotype was counted between two and nine times. The V and J genes are TRBV4-1 and TRBJ1-2, with D maybe TRBD1 (5 bases). Germline CDR1 MGHRA, CDR2 YSYEKL. The CDR3 totals 14 residues. Deletions cut 7 bases from V and 4 bases from J, with 16 bases between. The chain's CDR3 is CASTSDTLSYGYTF. The CDR3 nucleotides read TGCGCCAGCACCTCGGACACGTTGAGCTATGGCTACACCTTC.

V is TRBV6-5 and J is TRBJ2-3, with 7 bases that match TRBD1. Per germline, CDR1 MNHEY and CDR2 SVGAGI. CDR3 length equals 14 residues. The V gene end was trimmed by 4 bases and the J gene end by 5 bases; junction bases not matched to a gene: 6. Written as DNA, the CDR3 is TGTGCCAGCAGTTCAAGGGGGCAGGTAGATACGCAGTATTTT. It encodes CASSSRGQVDTQYF.

This chain connects TRBV25-1 to TRBJ1-4; TRBD1 matches at 9 bases. The CDR3 has 17 amino acids. Looked up from germline, CDR1 is MGHDK and CDR2 is SYGVNS. The ends lost 3 bases at V and 2 bases at J; junction bases unmatched: 7. The DNA of the CDR3 is TGTGCCAGCAGTGACCCGACAGGGGGGCTGACTAATGAAAAACTGTTTTTT. Its translation is CASSDPTGGLTNEKLFF.

This clonotype has a handful of counts. This chain links TRBV20-1 with TRBJ2-5, with 9 bases matching TRBD2. Germline values: CDR1 DFQATT, CDR2 SNEGSKA (reference sequence). Germline trimming cut 1 base from V and 5 bases from J; bases unmatched to any gene: 5. The CDR3 length is 14 residues. CDR3 bases: TGCAGTGCTAGAGTGCGGGGGGGTGGGGAGACCCAGTACTTC. It is translated as CSARVRGGGETQYF.

This chain links TRBV18 with TRBJ2-7, with TRBD2 as a possible D gene (6 bases). Germline CDR1 KGHSH, CDR2 LQKENI. This CDR3 has 16 amino acids. V was shortened by 1 base and J by 2 bases, with 15 bases between the two germline ends. CDR3: CASSPLGGTMAYEQYF. The CDR3 region has the DNA TGTGCCAGCTCACCACTCGGGGGTACTATGGCCTACGAGCAGTACTTC. Drawing the rest from reference TRBV18 and TRBJ2-7, the complete variable domain is NAGVMQNPRHLVRRRGQEARLRCSPMKGHSHVYWYRQLPEEGLKFMVYLQKENIIDESGMPKERFSAEFPKEGPSILRIQQVVRGDSAAYFCASSPLGGTMAYEQYFGPGTRLTVT.

This clonotype was seen more than once but under ten times. Here the CDR3 reads CASSRRTRQNLSPLHF. CDR3 DNA: TGTGCCAGCAGTCGCCGCACGCGACAAAACCTTTCACCCCTCCACTTT. The chain uses TRBV6-1 and TRBJ1-6; D call uncertain. CDR3 length equals 16 residues. V gave up 5 bases and J gave up 9 bases, with 20 bases separating them. In germline, CDR1 is MNHNS, CDR2 SASEGT.

The chain is built from TRBV9 and TRBJ1-1; D remains ambiguous. CDR3 length: 15 residues. Trimming took 4 bases from V and 6 from J, leaving 19 bases between them. Per the germline V gene, CDR1 is SGDLS and CDR2 is YYNGEE. CDR3 sequence reads: CASSPASRPLPEAFF. CDR3 in DNA: TGTGCCAGCAGCCCAGCTAGCCGACCCCTCCCTGAAGCTTTCTTT. Based on the CDR3 plus reference TRBV9 and TRBJ1-1, the full variable domain is DSGVTQTPKHLITATGQRVTLRCSPRSGDLSVYWYQQSLDQGLQFLIQYYNGEERAKGNILERFSAQQFPDLHSELNLSSLELGDSALYFCASSPASRPLPEAFFGQGTRLTVV.

This clonotype has more than one count but fewer than ten. V usage is TRBV5-6 and J usage is TRBJ2-5; 7 bases align to TRBD2. V was pared by 3 bases and J by 1 base, with 3 bases of the junction left unmatched. The CDR3 spans 14 residues. Germline lookup yields CDR1 SGHDT and CDR2 YYEEEE. CDR3 in amino acids: CASSSTSSQETQYF. For the CDR3, the DNA is TGTGCCAGCAGCTCGACTAGCAGCCAAGAGACCCAGTACTTC.

The sample holds a few counts of this clonotype. The chain recombines TRBV6-1 with TRBJ1-2; TRBD1 might be the D (6 bases). In germline, CDR1 is MNHNS, CDR2 SASEGT. This CDR3 spans 15 amino acids. Between the trimmed V and J ends, which lost 4 bases and 1 base, there was a span of 13 bases. CDR3 in amino acids: CASSGVGGLNYGYTF. DNA of the CDR3: TGTGCCAGCAGTGGTGTGGGGGGCCTTAACTATGGCTACACCTTC.

The chain is built from TRBV3-1 and TRBJ2-7; perhaps D is TRBD1 or TRBD2 (5 bases each). Germline V gives CDR1 LGHDT, CDR2 YNNKEL (reference sequence). Trimming removed 4 bases at V and 3 bases at J, with 16 bases between. There are 15 residues in the CDR3. For the CDR3, the DNA is TGTGCCAGCAGCCGCCGGGACCTTACACACTACGAGCAGTACTTC. This sequence encodes CASSRRDLTHYEQYF.

This clonotype showed up just a few times. V and J are TRBV5-1 and TRBJ1-6, with no clear D. Trimming took off 2 bases at V and 7 bases at J, with 7 bases between the two ends. CDR3 size: 13 residues. The germline V gene has CDR1 SGHRS and CDR2 YFSETQ. In DNA, the CDR3 is TGCGCCAGCAGCTTTCTTACCAATTCACCCCTCCACTTT. The encoded protein is CASSFLTNSPLHF.

This clonotype came up a few times. This sequence joins TRBV2 and TRBJ2-7; possibly TRBD2 for D (6 bases). CDR1 is SNHLY, CDR2 FYNNEI, per germline. The CDR3 sequence is 14 residues long. Trimming stripped 4 bases from V and 0 bases from J, with 10 bases between. CDR3 nucleotides: TGTGCCAGCAGTGGGGAGGAGAGCTCCTACGAGCAGTACTTC. As protein: CASSGEESSYEQYF.

The gene calls are TRBV5-6 and TRBJ2-1; 13 positions match TRBD2. This CDR3 has 16 amino acids. Per the germline V gene, CDR1 is SGHDT and CDR2 is YYEEEE. Unmatched junction bases numbered 11, after V lost 2 bases and J lost 12 bases. CDR3 DNA sequence: TGTGCCAGCAGCTTACGGACTAGCGGGAGCGGGAGGGGGCAGTTCTTC. Amino acids: CASSLRTSGSGRGQFF.

The chain employs TRBV11-2 and TRBJ2-1; D call uncertain. Looked up from germline, CDR1 is SGHAT and CDR2 is FQNNGV. Trimming cost V 0 bases and J 7 bases, with 10 bases left between them. This CDR3 has 14 amino acids. The chain's CDR3 is CASSLDLLVNEQFF. CDR3 DNA: TGTGCCAGCAGCTTAGATCTCCTGGTTAATGAGCAGTTCTTC. The entire variable domain, with the rest obtained from reference TRBV11-2 and TRBJ2-1, is as follows: EAGVAQSPRYKIIEKRQSVAFWCNPISGHATLYWYQQILGQGPKLLIQFQNNGVVDDSQLPKDRFSAERLKGVDSTLKIQPAKLEDSAVYLCASSLDLLVNEQFFGPGTRLTVL.

This clonotype was seen more than once but under ten times. The chain recombines TRBV6-2 or TRBV6-3 with TRBJ2-7, with D possibly being TRBD2 (5 bases). Between the trimmed V and J ends, which lost 5 bases and 0 bases, there was a span of 11 bases. The CDR3 is 14 amino acids. CDR1 and CDR2 from the germline V gene are MNHEY and SVGEGT. The CDR3 loop reads CASSRAAFSYEQYF. CDR3 nucleotides: TGTGCCAGCAGTCGAGCGGCCTTCTCCTACGAGCAGTACTTC.

The rearrangement joins TRBV12-3 or TRBV12-4 to TRBJ2-3; D remains ambiguous. Deletions cut 6 bases from V and 10 bases from J, with 14 bases between. The CDR3 spans 12 residues. CDR3 loop: CASSPRSPSQYF. CDR3 coding DNA: TGTGCCAGCAGCCCAAGATCTCCGTCGCAGTATTTT.

This clonotype has a handful of counts. The chain links TRBV29-1 to TRBJ2-2, with a tentative D call TRBD1 (5 bases). Trimming removed 0 bases at V and 0 bases at J, with 8 bases between. Germline values: CDR1 SQVTM, CDR2 ANQGSEA. This CDR3 spans 15 amino acids. The CDR3 nucleotides are TGCAGCGTTGAAGATGGACAATCGAACACCGGGGAGCTGTTTTTT. This sequence encodes CSVEDGQSNTGELFF.